This entry lists 8 T cell receptor beta chains sequenced from one sample in a study of control samples from healthy donors and cancer patients. The method was immunoSEQ multiplex PCR; TCRdb's version includes in-frame clones alone and lacks a portion of them. This table holds some 160,000 clones, around nine tenths found once. Source material: blood. All receptors derive from a man aged 30-40 years in good health.

The rearrangement links TRBV15 to TRBJ2-1, with 7 nucleotides matching TRBD2. Losses at the gene ends were 5 bases for V and 4 bases for J; bases not matched to a gene: 14. Germline CDR1 LNHNV, CDR2 YYDKDF (reference sequence). CDR3 size: 17 residues. In nucleotides, the CDR3 is TGTGCCACCAGCTCAACTGGCCCTGTGCGGGGGTACAATGAGCAGTTCTTC. It specifies CATSSTGPVRGYNEQFF.

The rearrangement links TRBV24-1 to TRBJ1-2; 7 nucleotides align to TRBD1. The trim removed 4 bases at V and 3 bases at J, leaving 7 bases unmatched. CDR3 length equals 15 residues. The V gene's germline CDR1 is KGHDR and CDR2 SFDVKD. CDR3 amino acids: CATSDATGWDYGYTF. The CDR3 bases are TGTGCCACCAGTGACGCGACAGGGTGGGACTATGGCTACACCTTC.

V is TRBV27 and J is TRBJ2-2; D may be TRBD2 (6 bases). The V and J ends lost 7 bases and 5 bases respectively, with 20 bases between them. This CDR3 has 16 residues. From germline, CDR1 is MNHEY and CDR2 SMNVEV (reference sequence). The CDR3 protein is CASNPKEGGGTGELFF. The DNA of the CDR3 is TGTGCCAGCAACCCCAAGGAGGGTGGTGGAACCGGGGAGCTGTTTTTT.

To note about this clone: This CDR3 is also generated by other DNA sequences in the sample. V and J are TRBV5-6 and TRBJ2-7; the match to TRBD1 covers 8 bases. The CDR3 is 14 residues long. V dropped 3 bases and J dropped 0; count of bases not matched to a gene: 2. Germline V lookup: CDR1 SGHDT, CDR2 YYEEEE. The CDR3 reads CASSWDRSSYEQYF. The CDR3 region has the DNA TGTGCCAGCAGCTGGGACAGGAGCTCCTACGAGCAGTACTTC.

J is TRBJ2-2 and V is TRBV5-1; D is undetermined. The CDR3 runs 15 residues. Per germline, CDR1 SGHRS and CDR2 YFSETQ. Trimming removed 4 bases at V and 2 bases at J, with 12 bases between. The CDR3 region is CASSRTVDNTGELFF. Written as DNA, the CDR3 is TGCGCCAGCAGCCGGACGGTCGATAACACCGGGGAGCTGTTTTTT.

This sequence joins TRBV6-6 and TRBJ1-6, with a possible D match to TRBD1 (5 bases). Trimming removed 6 bases at V and 9 bases at J, with 33 bases between. From germline, CDR1 is MNHNY and CDR2 SVGAGI (reference sequence). The CDR3 totals 20 residues. The CDR3 region is CASSLSPPTMGLWDTSPLHF. CDR3 nucleotides: TGTGCCAGCAGCCTCAGCCCCCCGACGATGGGGCTCTGGGATACTTCACCCCTCCACTTT.

V gene TRBV5-8 combines with J gene TRBJ2-7; TRBD1 or TRBD2 may be the D gene (5 bases each). The CDR3 has 11 residues. Trimming took 3 bases from V and 10 from J, leaving 11 bases between them. CDR1 SGHTS and CDR2 YDEGEE come from the germline V gene. Here the CDR3 DNA reads TGTGCCAGCAGCTCGGCCGGGGCTCAGTACTTC. Protein product: CASSSAGAQYF.

In its sample, this clone was seen once. This chain joins TRBV3-1 (or the pseudogene TRBV3-2) and TRBJ2-7; possibly TRBD1 or TRBD2 for D (5 bases each). The germline gives CDR1 LGHDT, CDR2 YNNKEL (reference sequence). V dropped 5 bases and J dropped 5 bases, with 19 bases sitting between them. This CDR3 has 15 amino acids. The CDR3 DNA reads as TGTGCCAGCAGCAGGGGACCAGGCGAGGGAGACGAGCAGTACTTC. Residues: CASSRGPGEGDEQYF.